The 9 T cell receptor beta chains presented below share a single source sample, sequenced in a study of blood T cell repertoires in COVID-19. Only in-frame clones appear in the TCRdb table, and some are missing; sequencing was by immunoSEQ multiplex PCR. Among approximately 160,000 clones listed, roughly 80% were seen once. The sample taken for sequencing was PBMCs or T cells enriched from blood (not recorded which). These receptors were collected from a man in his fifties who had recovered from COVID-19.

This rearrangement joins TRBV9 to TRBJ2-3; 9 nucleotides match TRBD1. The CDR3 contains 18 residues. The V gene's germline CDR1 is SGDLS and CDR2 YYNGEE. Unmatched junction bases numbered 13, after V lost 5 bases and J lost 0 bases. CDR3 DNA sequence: TGTGCCAGCAGTCCGGGGACAGGGCTCGTCCTCAGCACAGATACGCAGTATTTT. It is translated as CASSPGTGLVLSTDTQYF.

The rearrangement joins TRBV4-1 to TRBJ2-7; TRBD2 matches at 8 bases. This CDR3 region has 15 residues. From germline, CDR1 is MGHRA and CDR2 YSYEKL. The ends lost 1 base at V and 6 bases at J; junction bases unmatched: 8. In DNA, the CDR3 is TGCGCCAGCAGCCAAGGGGCGGGGGGCCCTGGCGAGCAGTACTTC. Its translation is CASSQGAGGPGEQYF.

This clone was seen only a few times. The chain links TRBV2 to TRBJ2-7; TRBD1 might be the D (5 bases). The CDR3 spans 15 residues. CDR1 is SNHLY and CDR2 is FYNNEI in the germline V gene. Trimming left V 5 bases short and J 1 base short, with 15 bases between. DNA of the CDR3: TGTGCCAGCAGTTCTAATACAGGATTTTCCTACGAGCAGTACTTC. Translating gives CASSSNTGFSYEQYF.

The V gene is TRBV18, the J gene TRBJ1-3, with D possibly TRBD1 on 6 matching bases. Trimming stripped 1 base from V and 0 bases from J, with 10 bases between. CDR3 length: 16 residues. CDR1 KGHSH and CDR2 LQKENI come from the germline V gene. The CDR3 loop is CASSPQTGVSGNTIYF. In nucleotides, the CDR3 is TGTGCCAGCTCACCACAGACAGGAGTCTCTGGAAACACCATATATTTT. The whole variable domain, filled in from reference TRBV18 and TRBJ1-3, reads NAGVMQNPRHLVRRRGQEARLRCSPMKGHSHVYWYRQLPEEGLKFMVYLQKENIIDESGMPKERFSAEFPKEGPSILRIQQVVRGDSAAYFCASSPQTGVSGNTIYFGEGSWLTVV.

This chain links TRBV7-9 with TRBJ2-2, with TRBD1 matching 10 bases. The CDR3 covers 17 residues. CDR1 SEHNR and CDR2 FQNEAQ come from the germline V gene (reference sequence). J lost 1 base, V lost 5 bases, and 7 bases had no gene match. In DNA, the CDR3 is TGTGCCAGCAGCGGTGGACAGGGGGATGTGAACACCGGGGAGCTGTTTTTT. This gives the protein CASSGGQGDVNTGELFF. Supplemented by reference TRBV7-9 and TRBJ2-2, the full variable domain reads DTGVSQNPRHKITKRGQNVTFRCDPISEHNRLYWYRQTLGQGPEFLTYFQNEAQLEKSRLLSDRFSAERPKGSFSTLEIQRTEQGDSAMYLCASSGGQGDVNTGELFFGEGSRLTVL.

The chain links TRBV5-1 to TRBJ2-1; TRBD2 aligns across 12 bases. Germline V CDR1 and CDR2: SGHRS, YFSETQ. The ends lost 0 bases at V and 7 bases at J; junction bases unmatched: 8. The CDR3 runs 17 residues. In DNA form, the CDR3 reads TGCGCCAGCAGCTTGGCTTCTAGCGGGGGGGCTCAGAATGAGCAGTTCTTC. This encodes CASSLASSGGAQNEQFF.

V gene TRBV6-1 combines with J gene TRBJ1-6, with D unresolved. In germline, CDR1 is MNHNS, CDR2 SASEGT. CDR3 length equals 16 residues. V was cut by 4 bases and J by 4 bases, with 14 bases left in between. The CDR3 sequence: CASSGGLQLYNSPLHF. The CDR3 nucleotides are TGTGCCAGCAGTGGAGGACTACAGTTATATAATTCACCCCTCCACTTT.

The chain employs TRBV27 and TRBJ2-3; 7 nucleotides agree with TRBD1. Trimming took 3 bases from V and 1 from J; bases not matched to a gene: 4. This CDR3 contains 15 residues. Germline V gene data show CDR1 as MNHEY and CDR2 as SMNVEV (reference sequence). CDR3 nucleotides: TGTGCCAGCAGTTTGGGGACAGTCGGCACAGATACGCAGTATTTT. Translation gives CASSLGTVGTDTQYF.

CDR3 nucleotide sequence: TGTGCCATCCAACGGGAGACGGCGGGAAATAGTGGCTACACCTTC. It specifies CAIQRETAGNSGYTF. The gene calls are TRBV10-3 and TRBJ1-2, with D unclear. Germline V gives CDR1 ENHRY, CDR2 SYGVKD. Trimming pared 8 bases from V and 7 bases from J, leaving 23 bases between. The CDR3 extends over 15 amino acids.